The rows below give T cell receptor beta chains drawn from one sample of a study of T cell repertoires in cytomegalovirus infection. TCRdb used MiXCR to reprocess the reads, holding one entry per CDR3 protein. The sample records 350,000 to 450,000 distinct CDR3 sequences, about a sixth being singletons. The sample consisted of PBMCs. All receptors derive from a human donor in good health (CMV status not recorded). Some clones in this sample may be carry-over from other donors' samples. Both conserved end residues are part of each CDR3.

v_call	j_call	cdr3_aa
TRBV5-1	TRBJ2-2	CASSLNRDGELFF
TRBV7-2	TRBJ2-3	CASSSQATDTQYF
TRBV7-2	TRBJ1-4	CASSLWPTNEKLFF
TRBV15	TRBJ2-3	CATSRDRVGTQYF
TRBV18	TRBJ2-5	CASSPTPTETQYF
TRBV7-9	TRBJ2-1	CASSRPSGTPYNEQFF
TRBV5-6	TRBJ2-3	CASGQLAGRPDTQYF
TRBV11-2	TRBJ2-1	CASSGLGGYNEQFF
TRBV19	TRBJ2-5	CASSMGLFVQETQYF
TRBV7-2	TRBJ1-5	CASSLGQIYSNQPQHF
TRBV7-9	TRBJ1-4	CASSPREANEKLFF
TRBV3-1	TRBJ2-1	CASSSLAQTGGEQFF
TRBV12-3/TRBV12-4	TRBJ1-2	CASRTQGAEGYTF
TRBV28	TRBJ2-7	CASSSSRAGANYEQYF
TRBV2	TRBJ2-1	CASSEGLRNEQFF
TRBV7-9	TRBJ1-4	CASSLVDRSNEKLFF
TRBV5-1	TRBJ2-7	CASSLEREVYDEQYF
TRBV15	TRBJ2-2	CATSSGGQAGTGELFF
TRBV2	TRBJ2-3	CAKRASGTDTQYF
TRBV7-2	TRBJ2-3	CASSLFQQGSGTDTQYF
TRBV4-1	TRBJ2-6	CASSQPRSGSSGANVLTF
TRBV27	TRBJ2-1	CASRQGVYNEQFF
TRBV12-3/TRBV12-4	TRBJ2-3	CASSSGGGTDTQYF
TRBV7-4	TRBJ2-3	CPSSPDTQYF
TRBV6-5	TRBJ1-1	CASNYRENTEAFF
TRBV7-2	TRBJ2-1	CASSLAGHYNEQFF
TRBV19	TRBJ2-7	CASSPQADQTYEQYF
TRBV7-2	TRBJ2-1	CASSYRWGRDNEQFF
TRBV7-9	TRBJ1-3	CASSPFGAGNTIYF
TRBV15	TRBJ1-1	CATSMGLFRNTEAFF
TRBV12-3/TRBV12-4	TRBJ1-1	CASSPTSDRAAEAFF
TRBV19	TRBJ2-1	CASSIGNYNEQFF
TRBV9	TRBJ2-7	CASSVGTGGEQYF
TRBV4-1	TRBJ2-7	CASSQEGNEQYF
TRBV7-9	TRBJ2-5	CASRQGLAETQYF
TRBV10-2	TRBJ1-1	CASSDPTVLNTEAFF
TRBV23-1	TRBJ2-3	CVSGARQGGSTDTQYF
TRBV29-1	TRBJ2-7	CSVEDGGEQYF
TRBV7-8	TRBJ1-6	CASSLRWGRAQLSLHF
TRBV14	TRBJ2-1	CASSQWGGYNEQFF
TRBV5-1	TRBJ2-7	CASRQGDRGDEQYF
TRBV6-5	TRBJ2-7	CASSYDISYEQYF
TRBV6-5	TRBJ1-1	CASRAQDGYYTEAFF
TRBV2	TRBJ1-1	CASSVGPNTEAFF
TRBV29-1	TRBJ1-1	CSALQGAHLEAFF
TRBV11-2	TRBJ2-3	CASSSETSGSIDTQYF
TRBV20-1	TRBJ1-1	CSARDPTGDTEAFF
TRBV20-1	TRBJ2-1	CSARPFKRESYNEQFF
TRBV5-1	TRBJ1-5	CASSLEPGRGQPQHF
TRBV19	TRBJ1-5	CASSNSRGTSNQPQHF